The rows below give T cell receptor beta chains drawn from one sample of a study of T cell responses to AZD1222 COVID-19 vaccine. Sequencing was performed with immunoSEQ multiplex PCR; in TCRdb, only in-frame clones are kept and a portion is missing. The data hold more than 250,000 clones, with approximately 93% observed a single time. The sequencing here drew on peripheral blood, taken on day 0 of AZD1222 vaccination. Every receptor here comes from an adult in good health. The CDR3 runs from the conserved cysteine through the conserved F or W. D genes are given only for firm matches. Where a row states a size, it is once, few, many or the class of an expanded clone; other rows omit it.

CDR3aa: CASSPWGGVGTEAFF
CDR3nt: TGTGCCAGCAGCCCCTGGGGGGGGGTAGGAACTGAAGCTTTCTTT
d_gene: .
v_gene: TRBV7-3
abundance: once
j_gene: TRBJ1-1

CDR3aa: CASSSDRGRGSNQPQHF
CDR3nt: TGTGCCAGCAGTTCGGACAGGGGAAGGGGTAGCAATCAGCCCCAGCATTTT
d_gene: TRBD1
v_gene: TRBV28
abundance: .
j_gene: TRBJ1-5

CDR3aa: CASSHTGDSSYEQYF
CDR3nt: TGTGCCAGCTCCCACACAGGGGACAGCTCCTACGAGCAGTACTTC
d_gene: TRBD1
v_gene: TRBV18
abundance: .
j_gene: TRBJ2-7

CDR3aa: CASSSLRGGGDEQFF
CDR3nt: TGTGCCAGCAGCTCCTTGCGGGGGGGCGGCGATGAGCAGTTCTTC
d_gene: TRBD2
v_gene: TRBV7-9
abundance: .
j_gene: TRBJ2-1

CDR3aa: CAISTPGQGRTEAFF
CDR3nt: TGTGCCATCAGTACCCCGGGACAGGGAAGAACTGAAGCTTTCTTT
d_gene: TRBD1
v_gene: TRBV10-3
abundance: .
j_gene: TRBJ1-1

CDR3aa: CASSPDRVLETQYF
CDR3nt: TGTGCCAGCTCACCGGACAGGGTTTTGGAGACCCAGTACTTC
d_gene: TRBD1
v_gene: TRBV18
abundance: .
j_gene: TRBJ2-5

CDR3aa: CASSVQTGGLYGYTF
CDR3nt: TGTGCCAGCAGCGTCCAGACAGGGGGGCTTTATGGCTACACCTTC
d_gene: TRBD1
v_gene: TRBV9
abundance: .
j_gene: TRBJ1-2

CDR3aa: CASSRTLDTQYF
CDR3nt: TGTGCCAGCAGCCGGACACTTGATACGCAGTATTTT
d_gene: .
v_gene: TRBV6-5
abundance: .
j_gene: TRBJ2-3

CDR3aa: CASSMGRRGRSPLHF
CDR3nt: TGTGCCAGTAGTATGGGACGGAGGGGTAGATCACCCCTCCACTTT
d_gene: .
v_gene: TRBV19
abundance: .
j_gene: TRBJ1-6

CDR3aa: CASSDGQVSPREQFF
CDR3nt: TGTGCCAGCAGTGATGGGCAGGTGTCGCCACGGGAGCAGTTCTTC
d_gene: .
v_gene: TRBV6-1
abundance: .
j_gene: TRBJ2-1

CDR3aa: CASSLPPNTEAFF
CDR3nt: TGTGCCAGCAGCTTGCCGCCGAACACTGAAGCTTTCTTT
d_gene: .
v_gene: TRBV5-4
abundance: .
j_gene: TRBJ1-1

CDR3aa: CASSLSGQAYDTEAFF
CDR3nt: TGCGCCAGCAGCTTGAGTGGACAGGCGTATGACACTGAAGCTTTCTTT
d_gene: TRBD1
v_gene: TRBV5-1
abundance: .
j_gene: TRBJ1-1

CDR3aa: CASSALGSTQYF
CDR3nt: TGTGCCAGTAGTGCCCTGGGGAGTACGCAGTATTTT
d_gene: .
v_gene: TRBV19
abundance: .
j_gene: TRBJ2-3

CDR3aa: CASSMAGGAVEKLFF
CDR3nt: TGTGCCAGCAGCATGGCAGGGGGCGCGGTTGAAAAACTGTTTTTT
d_gene: TRBD1
v_gene: TRBV5-6
abundance: .
j_gene: TRBJ1-4

CDR3aa: CASSLRYYEQYF
CDR3nt: TGTGCCAGCAGCTTGAGGTACTACGAGCAGTACTTC
d_gene: .
v_gene: TRBV5-6
abundance: .
j_gene: TRBJ2-7

CDR3aa: CASSASGVAEAFF
CDR3nt: TGCGCCAGCAGCGCGTCTGGCGTCGCTGAAGCTTTCTTT
d_gene: .
v_gene: TRBV4-3
abundance: .
j_gene: TRBJ1-1

CDR3aa: CASSEAQSVSGNTIYF
CDR3nt: TGTGCCAGCAGTGAAGCCCAGTCGGTCTCTGGAAACACCATATATTTT
d_gene: .
v_gene: TRBV6-1
abundance: .
j_gene: TRBJ1-3

CDR3aa: CASTPLATDLYEQYF
CDR3nt: TGTGCCAGCACCCCCCTGGCGACGGACCTCTACGAGCAGTACTTC
d_gene: .
v_gene: TRBV6-5
abundance: .
j_gene: TRBJ2-7

CDR3aa: CASSIGGNQPQHF
CDR3nt: TGTGCCAGTAGTATAGGGGGCAATCAGCCCCAGCATTTT
d_gene: .
v_gene: TRBV19
abundance: .
j_gene: TRBJ1-5

CDR3aa: CASPGDGEAFF
CDR3nt: TGTGCCAGCCCCGGGGACGGTGAAGCTTTCTTT
d_gene: .
v_gene: TRBV12-3/TRBV12-4
abundance: .
j_gene: TRBJ1-1

CDR3aa: CASRRIGTEAFF
CDR3nt: TGTGCCAGCAGACGGATTGGCACTGAAGCTTTCTTT
d_gene: .
v_gene: TRBV2
abundance: .
j_gene: TRBJ1-1

CDR3aa: CASRLDGYTF
CDR3nt: TGTGCCAGCAGGTTGGATGGCTACACCTTC
d_gene: .
v_gene: TRBV28
abundance: .
j_gene: TRBJ1-2

CDR3aa: CSARDSLYNEQFF
CDR3nt: TGCAGCGCCCGGGACTCACTATACAATGAGCAGTTCTTC
d_gene: .
v_gene: TRBV29-1
abundance: few
j_gene: TRBJ2-1

CDR3aa: CASSLAPLGVWVYEQYF
CDR3nt: TGTGCCAGCAGCTTAGCGCCCCTCGGAGTTTGGGTGTACGAGCAGTACTTC
d_gene: .
v_gene: TRBV11-2
abundance: .
j_gene: TRBJ2-7

CDR3aa: CASSPFDQGYTF
CDR3nt: TGCGCCAGCAGCCCCTTCGACCAGGGCTACACCTTC
d_gene: .
v_gene: TRBV5-1
abundance: .
j_gene: TRBJ1-2

CDR3aa: CSAYSRLGYTF
CDR3nt: TGCAGTGCTTATAGCCGTCTGGGCTACACCTTC
d_gene: .
v_gene: TRBV20-1
abundance: .
j_gene: TRBJ1-2

CDR3aa: CASSPGVYYGYTF
CDR3nt: TGTGCTAGCAGCCCCGGAGTCTACTATGGCTACACCTTC
d_gene: .
v_gene: TRBV9
abundance: .
j_gene: TRBJ1-2

CDR3aa: CASSIAGTDTYGYTF
CDR3nt: TGTGCCAGCAGCATAGCCGGGACAGATACTTATGGCTACACCTTC
d_gene: TRBD1
v_gene: TRBV9
abundance: .
j_gene: TRBJ1-2

CDR3aa: CASSSFDSSYEQYF
CDR3nt: TGTGCCAGCAGCTCCTTCGACAGCTCCTACGAGCAGTACTTC
d_gene: .
v_gene: TRBV28
abundance: .
j_gene: TRBJ2-7

CDR3aa: CASSVQGVGTGELFF
CDR3nt: TGTGCCAGCTCCGTACAGGGAGTGGGGACCGGGGAGCTGTTTTTT
d_gene: .
v_gene: TRBV6-5
abundance: .
j_gene: TRBJ2-2

CDR3aa: CASSPGTSVNEQYF
CDR3nt: TGTGCCAGCTCACCGGGAACTAGCGTAAACGAGCAGTACTTC
d_gene: TRBD2
v_gene: TRBV18
abundance: .
j_gene: TRBJ2-7

CDR3aa: CASSLWGGRELFF
CDR3nt: TGTGCCAGCAGCTTGTGGGGAGGCCGGGAGCTGTTTTTT
d_gene: .
v_gene: TRBV5-8
abundance: .
j_gene: TRBJ2-2